The 18 T cell receptor beta chains listed next were all sequenced from one sample in a study of cytomegalovirus exposure and HLA in healthy donors. With 60 Vbeta and 13 Jbeta primers, the PCR was carried out. Assay: immunoSEQ multiplex PCR; the TCRdb copy retains only in-frame clones and omits some. Here the sample spans approximately 100,000 clones, over 75% being singletons. Sample: PBMCs. Source of these receptors: a woman between 18 and 30 years old in good health and CMV-seropositive.

The chain combines TRBV5-4 with TRBJ2-7; perhaps TRBD2 as D (6 bases). Germline V gene data show CDR1 as SGHNT and CDR2 as YYREEE (reference sequence). This CDR3 is 14 amino acids long. V shed 4 bases and J shed 2 bases, with 13 bases lying between them. CDR3 in amino acids: CASSASGPAYEQYF. In DNA, the CDR3 is TGTGCCAGCAGCGCCAGCGGGCCTGCCTACGAGCAGTACTTC.

The rearrangement joins TRBV30 to TRBJ2-7, with 7 bases that match TRBD1. Trimming took 1 base from V and 4 from J; bases not matched to a gene: 4. Germline assignment: CDR1 GTSNPN and CDR2 SVGIG (reference sequence). The length of the CDR3 is 13 residues. The DNA of the CDR3 is TGTGCCTGGAGTGACCAGGGGGAGTACGAGCAGTACTTC. Its translation: CAWSDQGEYEQYF. The whole variable domain, filled in from reference TRBV30 and TRBJ2-7, reads SQTIHQWPATLVQPVGSPLSLECTVEGTSNPNLYWYRQAAGRGLQLLFYSVGIGQISSEVPQNLSASRPQDRQFILSSKKLLLSDSGFYLCAWSDQGEYEQYFGPGTRLTVT.

The chain recombines TRBV14 with TRBJ2-7; 9 bases are a match to TRBD2. Germline V gene lookup returns CDR1 SGHDN and CDR2 FVKESK. Trimming took 3 bases from V and 0 from J; bases not matched to a gene: 6. The CDR3 runs to 16 residues. The CDR3 spells CASSQSSGATSYEQYF. The DNA for the CDR3 is TGTGCCAGCAGCCAGTCTAGCGGGGCCACCTCCTACGAGCAGTACTTC. Looking up the rest from reference TRBV14 and TRBJ2-7 gives the full variable domain: EAGVTQFPSHSVIEKGQTVTLRCDPISGHDNLYWYRRVMGKEIKFLLHFVKESKQDESGMPNNRFLAERTGGTYSTLKVQPAELEDSGVYFCASSQSSGATSYEQYFGPGTRLTVT.

The V call is TRBV4-2, the J call TRBJ2-2; a weak D match, TRBD2 (6 bases). Trimming took 2 bases from V and 2 from J, leaving 15 bases between them. The CDR3 has 17 residues. Per the germline V gene, CDR1 is LGHNA and CDR2 is YNFKEQ. CDR3 bases: TGTGCCAGCAGCCAATATGCCGGGACTGGCAACACCGGGGAGCTGTTTTTT. This codes for CASSQYAGTGNTGELFF.

The rearrangement links TRBV28 to TRBJ1-1; TRBD1 agrees at 8 bases. The trim removed 4 bases at V and 6 bases at J, leaving 10 bases unmatched. The germline CDR1 and CDR2 sequences are MDHEN and SYDVKM. The CDR3 runs 15 residues. The CDR3 sequence: CASSSGPTGDSEAFF. The DNA of the CDR3 is TGTGCCAGCAGTTCGGGACCGACAGGGGATTCTGAAGCTTTCTTT.

The gene calls are TRBV7-9 and TRBJ2-1, with TRBD2 matching 8 bases. Germline trimming cut 5 bases from V and 4 bases from J; bases unmatched to any gene: 7. Germline-derived CDR1 and CDR2 are SEHNR and FQNEAQ (reference sequence). The CDR3 is 15 amino acids. This CDR3 is CASSGTSGRYNEQFF. The CDR3 nucleotides read TGTGCCAGCAGCGGAACTAGCGGACGTTACAATGAGCAGTTCTTC.

This clone occurred a few times. The V call is TRBV7-9, the J call TRBJ2-3; the match to TRBD1 covers 8 bases. Germline loops: CDR1 SEHNR, CDR2 FQNEAQ (reference sequence). This CDR3 comprises 18 residues. The ends lost 3 bases at V and 6 bases at J; junction bases unmatched: 17. The DNA for the CDR3 is TGTGCCAGCAGCTTTCTGGGTCTAGCGAAAAGGGACAGGGATACGCAGTATTTT. Protein: CASSFLGLAKRDRDTQYF.

The CDR3 DNA reads TGTGCCAGCAGGGGGACAACGGGCACTGAAGCTTTCTTT. It translates to CASRGTTGTEAFF. The chain joins TRBV2 to TRBJ1-1; D may be TRBD1 (6 bases). The germline gives CDR1 SNHLY, CDR2 FYNNEI. The length of the CDR3 is 13 residues. V dropped 6 bases and J dropped 4 bases, with 12 bases sitting between them.

This clone was seen a handful of times. V usage is TRBV7-6 and J usage is TRBJ2-1; 7 bases fit TRBD2. The CDR3 is made up of 14 amino acids. V was clipped by 1 base and J by 4 bases; unmatched bases: 1. Per the germline V gene, CDR1 is SGHVS and CDR2 is FNYEAQ. The CDR3 coding sequence is TGTGCCAGCAGCTTAGGACTAGCTTACAATGAGCAGTTCTTC. This codes for CASSLGLAYNEQFF.

The chain uses TRBV29-1 and TRBJ2-1; TRBD2 is a possible D gene (5 bases). The CDR3 consists of 17 residues. V lost 3 bases and J lost 1, with 19 bases in between. CDR1 is SQVTM and CDR2 is ANQGSEA in the germline V gene. The CDR3 sequence is CSVEPPLAKASYNEQFF. The CDR3 bases are TGCAGCGTTGAGCCCCCGTTAGCGAAAGCTTCCTACAATGAGCAGTTCTTC.

V and J are TRBV7-8 and TRBJ2-7, with D unclear. The length of the CDR3 is 12 residues. V gave up 2 bases and J gave up 3 bases, with 5 bases separating them. The germline CDR1 and CDR2 sequences are SGHVS and FQNEAQ. CDR3: CASSLSGYEQYF. CDR3 nucleotides: TGTGCCAGCAGCTTATCCGGCTACGAGCAGTACTTC. Complete variable domain (other parts from reference TRBV7-8 and TRBJ2-7): GAGVSQSPRYKVAKRGQDVALRCDPISGHVSLFWYQQALGQGPEFLTYFQNEAQLDKSGLPSDRFFAERPEGSVSTLKIQRTQQEDSAVYLCASSLSGYEQYFGPGTRLTVT.

The V and J genes are TRBV19 and TRBJ2-5; TRBD2 matches 9 bases. V gave up 4 bases and J gave up 2 bases; unmatched junction bases: 2. The CDR3 has 14 residues. CDR1 is LNHDA, CDR2 SQIVND, per germline (reference sequence). The CDR3 bases are TGTGCCAGTAGTAGACTAGCGGCGCAAGAGACCCAGTACTTC. Translating gives CASSRLAAQETQYF.

This sequence joins TRBV7-3 and TRBJ2-1; TRBD2 is a possible D gene (6 bases). Germline lookup yields CDR1 SGHTA and CDR2 FQGTGA. This CDR3 has 14 amino acids. Trimming pared 3 bases from V and 2 bases from J, leaving 8 bases between. Here the CDR3 DNA reads TGTGCCAGCAGCTTGTCGGGAGCCTACAATGAGCAGTTCTTC. Translated: CASSLSGAYNEQFF.

This clone was observed once. The chain joins TRBV7-9 to TRBJ1-1, with D uncertain. The CDR3 extends over 11 amino acids. The germline V gene has CDR1 SEHNR and CDR2 FQNEAQ (reference sequence). V gave up 0 bases and J gave up 10 bases, with 6 bases separating them. CDR3 residues: CASSLANGAFF. CDR3 bases: TGTGCCAGCAGCTTAGCGAACGGAGCTTTCTTT.

The gene calls are TRBV10-3 and TRBJ2-7, with D perhaps TRBD1 (6 bases). This CDR3 has 18 amino acids. The germline V and J ends were trimmed by 3 bases and 3 bases, with 24 bases remaining between them. Germline V lookup: CDR1 ENHRY, CDR2 SYGVKD. This CDR3 reads CAISEQGMWSYESYEQYF. CDR3 DNA sequence: TGTGCCATCAGTGAACAGGGAATGTGGAGCTACGAGAGCTACGAGCAGTACTTC.

This chain uses TRBV2 with TRBJ1-3; D unclear. CDR3 length equals 12 residues. Trimming removed 7 bases at V and 0 bases at J, with 4 bases between. CDR1 is SNHLY, CDR2 FYNNEI, per germline. The CDR3 protein is CASISSGNTIYF. CDR3 nucleotides: TGTGCCAGCATTAGCTCTGGAAACACCATATATTTT.

The chain recombines TRBV19 with TRBJ2-2; tentative D call: TRBD2 (5 bases). Germline CDR1 and CDR2: LNHDA and SQIVND (reference sequence). There are 15 residues in the CDR3. The V end was cut by 3 bases, the J end by 5 bases, with 13 bases between. As DNA, the CDR3 is TGTGCCAGTAGTATGTTCGAGGGTTTAACCGGGGAGCTGTTTTTT. It is translated as CASSMFEGLTGELFF.

Concerning this clone: The junction does not match germline at one end; this may be a read error. The sample holds other DNA sequences that translate to the same CDR3. The chain is built from TRBV5-6 and TRBJ1-6; 7 bases agree with TRBD1. The V gene's germline CDR1 is SGHDT and CDR2 YYEEEE. The CDR3 runs 16 residues. The CDR3: CASSPGTALANSPLHF. DNA for the CDR3: TGTGCCAGCAGCCCTGGGACAGCTTTAGCCAATTCCCCCCTCCACTTT.